This passage covers 17 T cell receptor beta chains from one sample sequenced in a study of T cell changes during pregnancy in multiple sclerosis. TCRdb's copy holds only in-frame clones and misses some; the assay was immunoSEQ multiplex PCR. The sample has approximately 40,000 clones; about 90% are singletons. The sequencing here drew on CD4+ T cells from peripheral blood mononuclear cells, taken after pregnancy. Every receptor here comes from a female donor in good health, enrolled as a control in a pregnancy study.

A single count supports this clone. The chain combines TRBV7-2 with TRBJ2-2; 9 nucleotides match TRBD1. Germline CDR1 SGHTA, CDR2 FQGNSA. J lost 5 bases, V lost 5 bases, and 6 bases had no gene match. The CDR3 is 15 amino acids. The CDR3 sequence: CASSPRTGVTGELFF. The DNA for the CDR3 is TGTGCCAGCAGCCCCCGGACAGGGGTGACCGGGGAGCTGTTTTTT.

This chain uses TRBV30 with TRBJ1-3, with 7 bases that match TRBD1. The CDR3 is 14 residues long. Germline V gene sequence: CDR1 GTSNPN, CDR2 SVGIG (reference sequence). Unmatched junction bases numbered 1, after V lost 2 bases and J lost 0 bases. CDR3 sequence (DNA): TGTGCCTGGAGTCAGGGGGACTCTGGAAACACCATATATTTT. This gives the protein CAWSQGDSGNTIYF.

The chain links TRBV13 to TRBJ1-3; unclear D gene. The V gene lost 5 bases and the J gene lost 4 bases, with 6 bases spanning the gap. The CDR3 is made up of 12 amino acids. CDR1 and CDR2 (germline): PRHDT, FYEKMQ (reference sequence). As DNA, the CDR3 is TGTGCCAGCAGCCAACAAGGAAACACCATATATTTT. Protein product: CASSQQGNTIYF.

This clone was recorded only once. The chain is built from TRBV19 and TRBJ2-7; TRBD2 matches at 9 bases. CDR1 is LNHDA, CDR2 SQIVND, per germline (reference sequence). V trimming: 4 bases; J trimming: 2 bases; junction bases outside the gene matches: 12. CDR3 length: 17 amino acids. CDR3 sequence reads: CASSTPPGTSNTYEQYF. CDR3 DNA sequence: TGTGCCAGTAGTACCCCCCCCGGGACTAGCAATACCTACGAGCAGTACTTC.

This chain connects TRBV6-1 to TRBJ2-1; 12 nucleotides agree with TRBD2. In germline, CDR1 is MNHNS, CDR2 SASEGT. The CDR3 totals 17 residues. The V and J ends lost 2 bases and 1 base, in that order; junction bases with no gene match: 3. CDR3 amino acids: CASSELAGGRSYNEQFF. For the CDR3, the DNA is TGTGCCAGCAGTGAACTAGCGGGGGGGCGTTCCTACAATGAGCAGTTCTTC.

A note on this clone: A junction end diverges from the germline sequence, so it may reflect a read error. J is TRBJ1-1 and V is TRBV11-2, with 7 bases fitting TRBD1. The CDR3 is 15 amino acids. Per the germline V gene, CDR1 is SGHAT and CDR2 is FQNNGV. CDR3 DNA: TGTGCCAGCAGTTTAGGGGACAGAGTGAACACTGAAGCTTTCTTT. It is translated as CASSLGDRVNTEAFF.

The J gene is TRBJ2-7, the V gene TRBV29-1; the D is unclear. This CDR3 region has 14 residues. The germline CDR1 and CDR2 sequences are SQVTM and ANQGSEA. V lost 3 bases and J lost 3, with 15 bases in between. In DNA, the CDR3 is TGCAGCGTTGAGTCATTAGACAACGGCTACGAGCAGTACTTC. Amino acids: CSVESLDNGYEQYF.

The J gene is TRBJ2-5, the V gene TRBV2, with 8 bases lining up with TRBD2. CDR3 length: 16 amino acids. With V trimmed by 6 bases and J by 4 bases, 13 bases remained unmatched. Germline V gene sequence: CDR1 SNHLY, CDR2 FYNNEI. CDR3 bases: TGTGCCAGCAGGGGAGCATGGGGGGCGGGAGGAGAGACCCAGTACTTC. Translated: CASRGAWGAGGETQYF.

This clone was observed once. This chain connects TRBV30 to TRBJ2-1, with 12 nucleotides matching TRBD2. This CDR3 region has 15 residues. V trimming: 0 bases; J trimming: 7 bases; junction bases outside the gene matches: 4. Germline V lookup: CDR1 GTSNPN, CDR2 SVGIG (reference sequence). CDR3 protein: CAWSVHTSGRNEQFF. CDR3 in DNA: TGTGCCTGGAGTGTACATACTAGCGGGAGGAATGAGCAGTTCTTC.

The chain recombines TRBV6-5 with TRBJ2-2, with D possibly matching TRBD2 (6 bases). Per the germline V gene, CDR1 is MNHEY and CDR2 is SVGAGI. V lost 4 bases to trimming and J lost 1 base, with 10 bases between them. The CDR3 is 15 amino acids. For the CDR3, the DNA is TGTGCCAGCAGTTTAGCGGTCTTGAACACCGGGGAGCTGTTTTTT. Translated, it gives CASSLAVLNTGELFF.

The chain couples TRBV9 to TRBJ2-3, with D unresolved. V dropped 0 bases and J dropped 2 bases, with 7 bases sitting between them. This CDR3 contains 14 residues. Per germline, CDR1 SGDLS and CDR2 YYNGEE. For the CDR3, the DNA is TGTGCCAGCAGCGTAGTCGGGTACACAGATACGCAGTATTTT. Translated: CASSVVGYTDTQYF.

The rearrangement joins TRBV18 to TRBJ1-1, with 7 positions matching TRBD1. The CDR3 sequence is 15 residues long. V lost 3 bases and J lost 1; bases outside the gene matches: 5. CDR1 is KGHSH, CDR2 LQKENI, per germline. The CDR3 sequence: CASSPPTGQNTEAFF. In nucleotides, the CDR3 is TGTGCCAGCTCACCCCCGACAGGGCAGAACACTGAAGCTTTCTTT.

The rearrangement uses TRBV6-1 and TRBJ2-7; D might be TRBD2 (6 bases). The germline CDR1 and CDR2 sequences are MNHNS and SASEGT. This CDR3 has 13 residues. V was clipped by 3 bases and J by 12 bases, with 18 bases between them. The CDR3 spells CASSDYGSGGAYF. Written as DNA, the CDR3 is TGTGCCAGCAGTGATTATGGTAGCGGAGGGGCGTACTTC.

The chain employs TRBV6-5 and TRBJ2-7; weak D call: TRBD2 (8 bases). The ends were cut back, 7 bases at V and 4 bases at J, with 17 bases in the middle. The CDR3 has 14 amino acids. CDR1 is MNHEY and CDR2 is SVGAGI in the germline V gene. CDR3 nucleotides: TGTGCCAGCAAAACGGGGGGGACAGCTTACGAGCAGTACTTC. Its protein is CASKTGGTAYEQYF.

V usage is TRBV7-6 and J usage is TRBJ2-7; D call uncertain. The ends were cut back, 1 base at V and 6 bases at J, with 13 bases in the middle. CDR1 and CDR2 (germline): SGHVS, FNYEAQ. This CDR3 contains 14 residues. The CDR3 is CASSLVLGTGEQYF. CDR3 DNA: TGTGCCAGCAGCTTAGTCCTGGGTACGGGCGAGCAGTACTTC.

This chain connects TRBV5-4 to TRBJ1-1; the D gene is possibly TRBD1 (5 bases). The CDR3 sequence is 14 residues long. Looked up from germline, CDR1 is SGHNT and CDR2 is YYREEE (reference sequence). The germline V and J ends were trimmed by 3 bases and 2 bases, with 11 bases remaining between them. The CDR3 bases are TGTGCCAGCAGCTCCGGAGGGGATAACACTGAAGCTTTCTTT. Its protein is CASSSGGDNTEAFF.

J is TRBJ2-3 and V is TRBV30; TRBD2 matches at 10 bases. Germline CDR1 and CDR2: GTSNPN and SVGIG (reference sequence). The CDR3 is made up of 16 amino acids. Germline trimming cut 7 bases from V and 6 bases from J; bases unmatched to any gene: 16. CDR3: CAYSFRLAGDGDTQYF. The CDR3 DNA sequence: TGTGCCTACTCCTTTCGGCTAGCGGGAGACGGGGATACGCAGTATTTT.